The 24 T cell receptor beta chains reported below all come from one sample, sequenced in a study of shared clonotypes between healthy human individuals. Only in-frame clones appear in the TCRdb table, and some are missing; sequencing was by immunoSEQ multiplex PCR. The sample consists of more than 2 million clones, nearly 97% of them appearing once. The material sequenced was naive CD4+ T cells sorted from blood. Regarding subset: CD45RA+ positively selected. The receptors derive from a man aged 18-30 years in good health.

The V and J genes are TRBV21-1 and TRBJ2-7; no DNA check was done on the table's D call, TRBD1. TRBV21-1 is marked as a pseudogene. This CDR3 has 12 residues. CDR3 amino acids: CASRGTPYEQYF. DNA for the CDR3: TGTGCCAGCAGGGGGACACCCTACGAGCAGTACTTC.

The J gene is TRBJ2-4, the V gene TRBV5-4; 10 bases are a match to TRBD2. V lost 4 bases, J lost 7 bases, and 5 bases stayed unmatched. CDR1 SGHNT and CDR2 YYREEE come from the germline V gene (reference sequence). This CDR3 has 14 amino acids. The chain's CDR3 is CASSQATSGNIQYF. The CDR3 DNA reads TGTGCCAGCAGCCAAGCGACTAGCGGGAACATTCAGTACTTC.

V gene TRBV25-1 combines with J gene TRBJ1-4; TRBD1 agrees at 7 bases. V lost 2 bases and J lost 12; bases outside the gene matches: 6. Germline-derived CDR1 and CDR2 are MGHDK and SYGVNS. This CDR3 is built from 13 residues. Here the CDR3 DNA reads TGTGCCAGCAGTGAAGGGCTTGGGACAGAACTGTTTTTT. Translating gives CASSEGLGTELFF.

The genes are TRBV10-3 and TRBJ1-1; TRBD1 aligns across 9 bases. The V segment lost 3 bases and the J segment 7 bases; nucleotides outside the gene matches: 12. Germline values: CDR1 ENHRY, CDR2 SYGVKD. The CDR3 length is 16 residues. CDR3 amino acids: CAISDPGQGFNGEAFF. CDR3 nucleotide sequence: TGTGCCATCAGTGATCCGGGACAGGGTTTTAACGGTGAAGCTTTCTTT.

V is TRBV30 and J is TRBJ2-6; D tentatively fits TRBD1 or TRBD2 (5 bases each). There are 15 residues in the CDR3. Trimming shortened V by 4 bases and J by 2 bases, and 12 bases separated the two germline ends. Germline CDR1 GTSNPN, CDR2 SVGIG (reference sequence). The CDR3 here is CAWTFGGPGANVLTF. The CDR3 region has the DNA TGTGCCTGGACATTTGGGGGACCTGGGGCCAACGTCCTGACTTTC. The full variable domain, in which reference TRBV30 and TRBJ2-6 provide the parts outside the CDR3, is SQTIHQWPATLVQPVGSPLSLECTVEGTSNPNLYWYRQAAGRGLQLLFYSVGIGQISSEVPQNLSASRPQDRQFILSSKKLLLSDSGFYLCAWTFGGPGANVLTFGAGSRLTVL.

The genes are TRBV4-2 and TRBJ2-3, with D unresolved. V lost 1 base and J 3 bases, leaving 8 bases between the germline ends. CDR1 and CDR2 (germline): LGHNA, YNFKEQ. This CDR3 comprises 14 residues. The CDR3 loop reads CASSQGPATDTQYF. In DNA form, the CDR3 reads TGTGCCAGCAGCCAAGGACCAGCGACAGATACGCAGTATTTT.

The rearrangement uses TRBV30 and TRBJ1-1; D gene ambiguous. Trimming took off 0 bases at V and 8 bases at J, with 13 bases between the two ends. This CDR3 comprises 13 residues. Germline lookup yields CDR1 GTSNPN and CDR2 SVGIG (reference sequence). The CDR3 here is CAWSVRSDVEAFF. CDR3 nucleotides: TGTGCCTGGAGTGTACGCTCGGACGTCGAAGCTTTCTTT.

The chain uses TRBV6-5 and TRBJ2-3; D gene ambiguous. The ends were cut back, 4 bases at V and 4 bases at J, with 9 bases in the middle. The CDR3 is 13 amino acids. The germline CDR1 and CDR2 sequences are MNHEY and SVGAGI. The CDR3 here is CASSFALPDTQYF. CDR3 DNA: TGTGCCAGCAGTTTCGCGTTGCCAGATACGCAGTATTTT.

The rearrangement uses TRBV5-1 and TRBJ2-5; 10 bases agree with TRBD2. The CDR3 length is 15 residues. Germline CDR1 SGHRS, CDR2 YFSETQ. V was pared by 5 bases and J by 2 bases, with 6 bases of the junction left unmatched. This CDR3 is CASRRGLAEQETQYF. The DNA for the CDR3 is TGCGCCAGCAGACGCGGACTAGCGGAACAAGAGACCCAGTACTTC. Full variable domain (rest looked up from reference TRBV5-1 and TRBJ2-5): KAGVTQTPRYLIKTRGQQVTLSCSPISGHRSVSWYQQTPGQGLQFLFEYFSETQRNKGNFPGRFSGRQFSNSRSEMNVSTLELGDSALYLCASRRGLAEQETQYFGPGTRLLVL.

The gene calls are TRBV5-1 and TRBJ1-6; D might be TRBD1 (5 bases). V was clipped by 0 bases and J by 14 bases, with 15 bases between them. CDR3 length equals 14 residues. CDR1 and CDR2 from the germline V gene are SGHRS and YFSETQ. CDR3 protein: CASSLGQPPGALHF. For the CDR3, the DNA is TGCGCCAGCAGCTTGGGACAGCCTCCGGGGGCCCTCCACTTT.

This chain connects TRBV12-2 to TRBJ2-7. TRBV12-2 is described as a pseudogene. CDR3 length: 14 amino acids. Here the CDR3 DNA reads TGTGCAAGTCGCTTAGCTCCCAGAGCCCACGAGCAGTACTTC. Encoded protein: CASRLAPRAHEQYF.

The chain uses TRBV4-3 and TRBJ2-2; D is unresolved. CDR1 LGHNA and CDR2 YSLEER come from the germline V gene. V gave up 2 bases and J gave up 5 bases, with 6 bases separating them. This CDR3 comprises 13 residues. CDR3 amino acids: CASSQLFTGELFF. The DNA for the CDR3 is TGCGCCAGCAGCCAACTTTTTACCGGGGAGCTGTTTTTT.

The chain joins TRBV7-9 to TRBJ1-2, with 9 bases aligning to TRBD1. The length of the CDR3 is 16 residues. The V gene's germline CDR1 is SEHNR and CDR2 FQNEAQ (reference sequence). V dropped 5 bases and J dropped 4; count of bases not matched to a gene: 11. The CDR3 loop reads CASSRSGTGTPYGYTF. CDR3 sequence (DNA): TGTGCCAGCAGCCGTTCCGGGACAGGGACCCCCTATGGCTACACCTTC. The full variable domain, rest sourced from reference TRBV7-9 and TRBJ1-2, is DTGVSQNPRHKITKRGQNVTFRCDPISEHNRLYWYRQTLGQGPEFLTYFQNEAQLEKSRLLSDRFSAERPKGSFSTLEIQRTEQGDSAMYLCASSRSGTGTPYGYTFGSGTRLTVV.

This clone showed up just once. The chain has TRBV5-1 and TRBJ2-2, with 8 nucleotides matching TRBD1. This CDR3 is built from 16 residues. V shed 2 bases and J 5 bases; nucleotides not matched to a gene: 8. Germline lookup yields CDR1 SGHRS and CDR2 YFSETQ. CDR3 protein: CASSFGQGRMTGELFF. CDR3 DNA sequence: TGCGCCAGCAGCTTCGGACAGGGACGAATGACCGGGGAGCTGTTTTTT.

Comments on this clone: This same CDR3 is encoded by further DNA sequences in the sample. The gene calls are TRBV2 and TRBJ1-2; D gene uncertain. This CDR3 has 12 amino acids. The V end lost 4 bases, the J end lost 2 bases, and 5 bases lay between the germline ends. Germline CDR1 is SNHLY and CDR2 is FYNNEI. The CDR3: CASSGQNYGYTF. CDR3 in DNA: TGTGCCAGCAGTGGACAAAACTATGGCTACACCTTC.

The chain has TRBV5-1 and TRBJ2-3; D is unclear. The germline CDR1 and CDR2 sequences are SGHRS and YFSETQ. This CDR3 has 14 amino acids. V lost 4 bases, J lost 4 bases, and 13 bases lay in between. CDR3 DNA sequence: TGCGCCAGCAGCCCGAATGTGTGGGCAGATACGCAGTATTTT. This sequence encodes CASSPNVWADTQYF.

This chain joins TRBV5-5 and TRBJ2-7; D is unclear. Germline CDR1 is SGHKS and CDR2 is YYEKEE (reference sequence). Deletions cut 0 bases from V and 4 bases from J, with 5 bases between. This CDR3 has 12 residues. The CDR3 spells CASSLVLYEQYF. CDR3 DNA sequence: TGTGCCAGCAGCTTGGTTTTGTACGAGCAGTACTTC. Supplemented by reference TRBV5-5 and TRBJ2-7, the full variable domain reads DAGVTQSPTHLIKTRGQQVTLRCSPISGHKSVSWYQQVLGQGPQFIFQYYEKEERGRGNFPDRFSARQFPNYSSELNVNALLLGDSALYLCASSLVLYEQYFGPGTRLTVT.

As concerns this clone: Additional DNA sequences in this sample encode the identical CDR3. The V and J genes are TRBV18 and TRBJ2-5; no definite D call. CDR3 length: 13 amino acids. Trimming removed 2 bases at V and 5 bases at J, with 9 bases between. Germline CDR1 and CDR2: KGHSH and LQKENI. The CDR3 protein is CASSPGQRETQYF. The CDR3 DNA reads TGTGCCAGCTCACCAGGCCAGAGGGAGACCCAGTACTTC.

Comment on this clone: Distinct nucleotide sequences in the sample also encode this CDR3. CDR3 bases: TGTGCCAGCAGTGAAGGGGGGAACACTGAAGCTTTCTTT. It specifies CASSEGGNTEAFF. The rearrangement links TRBV6-1 to TRBJ1-1; the D is unclear. Trimming removed 1 base at V and 1 base at J, with 4 bases between. CDR1 and CDR2 from the germline V gene are MNHNS and SASEGT. The CDR3 consists of 13 residues.

This clone came up once. This chain uses TRBV5-4 with TRBJ1-1; D is perhaps TRBD1 (6 bases). The CDR3 is 15 residues long. Per germline, CDR1 SGHNT and CDR2 YYREEE (reference sequence). Between the trimmed V and J ends, which lost 1 base and 0 bases, there was a span of 10 bases. The CDR3 DNA reads TGTGCCAGCAGCTTGTTTCAGGGGATGAACACTGAAGCTTTCTTT. It specifies CASSLFQGMNTEAFF.

With regard to this clone: Other nucleotide sequences in the sample specify the same CDR3. The chain has TRBV4-1 and TRBJ1-2; D gene uncertain. CDR1 is MGHRA and CDR2 is YSYEKL in the germline V gene. The length of the CDR3 is 13 residues. V was trimmed by 0 bases and J by 8 bases, leaving 10 bases between them. The CDR3 is CASSQEGRGGYTF. As DNA, the CDR3 is TGCGCCAGCAGCCAAGAAGGGAGAGGGGGCTACACCTTC.

The rearrangement links TRBV6-1 to TRBJ1-1; 8 nucleotides agree with TRBD1. J was trimmed by 10 bases and V by 8 bases; bases with no gene match: 6. This CDR3 spans 11 amino acids. Germline V lookup: CDR1 MNHNS, CDR2 SASEGT. CDR3 protein: CASLRQGRAFF. As DNA, the CDR3 is TGTGCCAGCCTCAGACAGGGGAGAGCTTTCTTT.

The chain has TRBV27 and TRBJ2-7; 7 bases match TRBD2. Germline loops: CDR1 MNHEY, CDR2 SMNVEV (reference sequence). V lost 2 bases and J lost 5; bases outside the gene matches: 3. The CDR3 runs 13 residues. The CDR3: CASSLHGGNEQYF. The CDR3 DNA is TGTGCCAGCAGTTTACACGGGGGGAACGAGCAGTACTTC.

The V and J genes are TRBV30 and TRBJ1-1; D is ambiguous. CDR1 and CDR2 from the germline V gene are GTSNPN and SVGIG (reference sequence). CDR3 length: 13 amino acids. V lost 5 bases and J lost 1, with 11 bases in between. The chain's CDR3 is CAWENSENTEAFF. The DNA of the CDR3 is TGTGCCTGGGAAAATTCAGAGAACACTGAAGCTTTCTTT.